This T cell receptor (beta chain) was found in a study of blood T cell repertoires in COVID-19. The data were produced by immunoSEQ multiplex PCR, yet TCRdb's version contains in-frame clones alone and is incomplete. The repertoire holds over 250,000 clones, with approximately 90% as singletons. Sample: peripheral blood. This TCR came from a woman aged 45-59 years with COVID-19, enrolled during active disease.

The DNA of the CDR3 is TGTGCCAGCAGCTCTCCCCACCAGCGGGACTCCTACAATGAGCAGTTCTTC. Translated, it gives CASSSPHQRDSYNEQFF. This chain joins TRBV11-2 and TRBJ2-1, with 7 positions matching TRBD2. The V gene's germline CDR1 is SGHAT and CDR2 FQNNGV. The V gene end was trimmed by 4 bases and the J gene end by 0 bases; junction bases not matched to a gene: 9. This CDR3 is built from 17 residues.